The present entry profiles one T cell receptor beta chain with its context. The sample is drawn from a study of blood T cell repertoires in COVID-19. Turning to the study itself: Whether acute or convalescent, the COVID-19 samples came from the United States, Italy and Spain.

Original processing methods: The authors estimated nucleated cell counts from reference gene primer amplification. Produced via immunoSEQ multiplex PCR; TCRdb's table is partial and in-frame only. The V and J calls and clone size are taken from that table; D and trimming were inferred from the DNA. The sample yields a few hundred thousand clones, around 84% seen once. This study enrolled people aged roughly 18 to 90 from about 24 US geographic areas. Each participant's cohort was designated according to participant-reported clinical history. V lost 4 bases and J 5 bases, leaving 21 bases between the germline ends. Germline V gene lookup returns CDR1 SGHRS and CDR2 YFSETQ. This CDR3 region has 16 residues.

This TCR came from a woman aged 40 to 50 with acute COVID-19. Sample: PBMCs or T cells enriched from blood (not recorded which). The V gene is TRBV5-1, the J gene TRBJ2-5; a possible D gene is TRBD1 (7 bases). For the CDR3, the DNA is TGCGCCAGCAGCCTCGGAAGTACAGGGGCGGGGGAGACCCAGTACTTC. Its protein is CASSLGSTGAGETQYF.